A single T cell receptor beta chain is shown here with its context. This sample is drawn from a study of blood T cell repertoires in COVID-19. Study-level information: Donors in the United States, Italy and Spain gave samples during acute or convalescent COVID-19. Sample material is recorded as cDNA or gDNA derived from T cells, B-cell-depleted T cells, or PBMCs.

The authors' processing: Estimation of nucleated cell counts was performed using reference gene primer amplification. Some clones are missing from TCRdb's copy, which holds only in-frame ones; the method was immunoSEQ multiplex PCR. Clone size and the V and J calls come from that table; the DNA yielded D and trimming. The sample lists 130,000 to 150,000 clones; 88% were seen once. Germline V gene sequence: CDR1 LGHDT, CDR2 YNNKEL (reference sequence). The CDR3 extends over 15 amino acids. The trim removed 4 bases at V and 7 bases at J, leaving 10 bases unmatched. V usage is TRBV3-1 (or the pseudogene TRBV3-2) and J usage is TRBJ2-1; 7 nucleotides align to TRBD1. Sequencing was performed on peripheral blood. This receptor was obtained from a human donor in a cohort sampled during active COVID-19. CDR3 sequence reads: CASSLDRALGNEQFF. CDR3 bases: TGTGCCAGCAGCCTAGACAGGGCCTTAGGAAATGAGCAGTTCTTC.